These 24 T cell receptor beta chains originate from one sample sequenced in a study of blood T cells in healthy people across ages. Sample-barcoded 5' priming and a J-beta primer mix drove a second PCR of 7 to 11 cycles. TCRdb passed the 5' RACE reads through MiXCR, listing each CDR3 protein once. The sample has some 560,000 distinct CDR3 sequences, about 27% seen once; the top ten hold 3% to 4%. This same sample was also part of a study on T cells of mothers and their children.

The sequencing input was blood. The receptors were gathered from a boy between 2 and 15 years old in good health.

There are a few counts of this clonotype. The CDR3 loop reads CASSSGQQNTGELFF. For the CDR3, the DNA is TGTGCCAGCAGTTCGGGACAGCAGAACACCGGGGAGCTGTTTTTT. The chain couples TRBV12-3 or TRBV12-4 to TRBJ2-2; 7 nucleotides align to TRBD1. This CDR3 has 15 residues. Trimming took 4 bases from V and 1 from J; bases not matched to a gene: 3.

The chain has TRBV27 and TRBJ1-5; TRBD1 matches at 7 bases. Germline V gives CDR1 MNHEY, CDR2 SMNVEV (reference sequence). There are 14 residues in the CDR3. The junction had 7 bases not matched to a gene; V was cut back by 8 bases and J by 3 bases. CDR3 bases: TGTGCCAGCGCTTTTGACAGGGACAATCAGCCCCAGCATTTT. Translation: CASAFDRDNQPQHF.

The sample holds a few counts of this clonotype. This sequence joins TRBV10-3 and TRBJ2-5; D might be TRBD2 (6 bases). Germline V gene sequence: CDR1 ENHRY, CDR2 SYGVKD. This CDR3 is built from 12 residues. V was cut by 8 bases and J by 2 bases, with 9 bases left in between. This CDR3 reads CAIRGTQETQYF. For the CDR3, the DNA is TGTGCCATCCGGGGGACTCAAGAGACCCAGTACTTC.

The chain links TRBV27 to TRBJ1-5, with D tentatively TRBD1 (5 bases). With 0 bases removed from V and 10 bases from J, the gap between germline ends came to 10 bases. Germline V gives CDR1 MNHEY, CDR2 SMNVEV (reference sequence). The CDR3 length is 13 residues. CDR3 coding DNA: TGTGCCAGCAGTTTATCGGAGGGACGTCCCCAGCATTTT. This sequence encodes CASSLSEGRPQHF.

This clonotype was seen a single time. This rearrangement joins TRBV5-1 to TRBJ1-1; a weak D match, TRBD1 (5 bases). The CDR3 loop spans 14 amino acids. Trimming took 3 bases from V and 1 from J, leaving 10 bases between them. Germline CDR1 is SGHRS and CDR2 is YFSETQ. This CDR3 is CASSSGDRNTEAFF. In nucleotides, the CDR3 is TGCGCCAGCAGCTCTGGGGACCGGAACACTGAAGCTTTCTTT.

This rearrangement joins TRBV5-5 to TRBJ2-5; D gene uncertain. V was trimmed by 8 bases and J by 6 bases, leaving 14 bases between them. The CDR3 extends over 12 amino acids. Germline V CDR1 and CDR2: SGHKS, YYEKEE (reference sequence). The CDR3 is CASQTWGKTQYF. CDR3 DNA: TGTGCCAGTCAGACCTGGGGAAAGACCCAGTACTTC.

V is TRBV12-1 and J is TRBJ1-1. TRBV12-1 is a pseudogene locus. This CDR3 is built from 14 residues. CDR3 nucleotide sequence: TGTGCCAGCAGCCCACATTCAGGACACACTGAAGCTTTCTTT. Its translation is CASSPHSGHTEAFF.

The chain links TRBV5-6 to TRBJ1-1; D gene uncertain. CDR1 is SGHDT and CDR2 is YYEEEE in the germline V gene. The V end was cut by 4 bases, the J end by 4 bases, with 8 bases between. The CDR3 consists of 12 residues. In DNA, the CDR3 is TGTGCCAGCAGCGAATTTAGCACTGAAGCTTTCTTT. It specifies CASSEFSTEAFF.

There are a few counts of this clonotype. The chain uses TRBV20-1 and TRBJ2-7, with a possible D match to TRBD1 (5 bases). V was pared by 3 bases and J by 3 bases, with 12 bases between. The V gene's germline CDR1 is DFQATT and CDR2 SNEGSKA (reference sequence). This CDR3 spans 13 amino acids. Written as DNA, the CDR3 is TGCAGTGCTAGGATGTCAGGGTACTACGAGCAGTACTTC. Translated: CSARMSGYYEQYF.

The genes are TRBV24-1 and TRBJ2-5; D perhaps matches TRBD1 (5 bases). The CDR3 is made up of 15 amino acids. CDR1 KGHDR and CDR2 SFDVKD come from the germline V gene. V dropped 5 bases and J dropped 3 bases, with 15 bases sitting between them. The CDR3 loop is CATSGWGWEEETQYF. CDR3 nucleotides: TGTGCCACCAGTGGATGGGGCTGGGAAGAAGAGACCCAGTACTTC.

The chain carries TRBV3-1 and TRBJ2-5, with 7 nucleotides matching TRBD1. Germline-derived CDR1 and CDR2 are LGHDT and YNNKEL (reference sequence). There are 14 residues in the CDR3. The CDR3 protein is CADRKGNERETQYF. The CDR3 region has the DNA TGTGCGGACAGGAAGGGGAATGAGAGGGAGACCCAGTACTTC.

The rearrangement links TRBV7-9 to TRBJ1-5; 10 bases align to TRBD1. Germline V gene sequence: CDR1 SEHNR, CDR2 FQNEAQ (reference sequence). With 3 bases clipped from V and 0 bases from J, the junction kept 5 bases outside the gene matches. The CDR3 consists of 17 residues. CDR3 sequence: CASSFGTGDVSNQPQHF. The CDR3 DNA reads as TGTGCCAGCAGCTTCGGGACAGGGGACGTTAGCAATCAGCCCCAGCATTTT.

This chain connects TRBV12-3 or TRBV12-4 to TRBJ2-5; D is unclear. The CDR3 loop spans 12 amino acids. V was trimmed by 3 bases and J by 11 bases, leaving 13 bases between them. The CDR3 loop is CASSFASAAQYF. The CDR3 DNA sequence: TGTGCCAGCAGTTTTGCCTCGGCGGCGCAGTACTTC.

The V and J genes are TRBV9 and TRBJ1-2; weak D call: TRBD1 (5 bases). The CDR3 is 14 amino acids. Trimming cost V 5 bases and J 2 bases, with 13 bases left between them. Germline CDR1 SGDLS, CDR2 YYNGEE. CDR3 sequence: CASSVGQGNYGYTF. The CDR3 nucleotides are TGTGCCAGCAGTGTGGGGCAGGGAAACTATGGCTACACCTTC.

The rearrangement uses TRBV7-6 and TRBJ2-7, with D hard to call. The CDR3 sequence is 12 residues long. V was trimmed by 4 bases and J by 5 bases, leaving 9 bases between them. The germline V gene encodes CDR1 SGHVS and CDR2 FNYEAQ. The CDR3 DNA follows: TGTGCCAGCAGCTCCCTATCCCACGAGCAGTACTTC. Translated: CASSSLSHEQYF. Based on the CDR3 plus reference TRBV7-6 and TRBJ2-7, the full variable domain is GAGVSQSPRYKVTKRGQDVALRCDPISGHVSLYWYRQALGQGPEFLTYFNYEAQQDKSGLPNDRFSAERPEGSISTLTIQRTEQRDSAMYRCASSSLSHEQYFGPGTRLTVT.

The rearrangement uses TRBV2 and TRBJ1-1; D unclear. This CDR3 spans 15 amino acids. Germline CDR1 is SNHLY and CDR2 is FYNNEI. With 5 bases removed from V and 4 bases from J, the gap between germline ends came to 17 bases. DNA for the CDR3: TGTGCCAGCAGTCCCAGGATGCTCGGAAGCACTGAAGCTTTCTTT. It is translated as CASSPRMLGSTEAFF.

The chain couples TRBV10-3 to TRBJ1-6; D remains ambiguous. The CDR3 is 17 residues long. The germline V gene has CDR1 ENHRY and CDR2 SYGVKD. Trimming cost V 2 bases and J 7 bases, with 18 bases left between them. CDR3 coding DNA: TGTGCCATCAGTGAGAAGGGTGGACGGTCATCAAATTCACCCCTCCACTTT. It codes for CAISEKGGRSSNSPLHF.

V is TRBV11-2 and J is TRBJ2-7; D may correspond to TRBD1 or TRBD2 (5 bases each). CDR1 and CDR2 (germline): SGHAT, FQNNGV. CDR3 length equals 15 residues. V gave up 3 bases and J gave up 0 bases, with 12 bases separating them. The CDR3 DNA sequence: TGTGCCAGCAGCTTGAGGGGTCAACTCTCCTACGAGCAGTACTTC. Translating it yields CASSLRGQLSYEQYF.

This clonotype was picked up many times. The chain couples TRBV9 to TRBJ2-1; D is tentatively TRBD1 or TRBD2 (6 bases each). This CDR3 comprises 16 residues. Trimming took 0 bases from V and 6 from J, leaving 16 bases between them. From germline, CDR1 is SGDLS and CDR2 YYNGEE. The CDR3, as DNA: TGTGCCAGCAGCGTAGTACCCCGCGGGGACATCAATGAGCAGTTCTTC. Translated: CASSVVPRGDINEQFF.

The chain is built from TRBV18 and TRBJ2-5; 11 positions match TRBD2. The end of the DNA fits TRBJ2-1 better, so the J call may be wrong. The V gene's germline CDR1 is KGHSH and CDR2 LQKENI. CDR3 length: 15 residues. CDR3 nucleotides: TGTGCCAGCTCACCACCGCTAGCGGGGGGAAATGAGCAGTTCTTC. The encoded protein is CASSPPLAGGNEQFF.

A few counts support this clonotype. This chain uses TRBV25-1 with TRBJ2-7, with 7 bases that match TRBD1. CDR3 length: 15 amino acids. The germline V gene encodes CDR1 MGHDK and CDR2 SYGVNS. V shed 3 bases and J 4 bases; nucleotides not matched to a gene: 9. CDR3 DNA: TGTGCCAGCAGTGATCCGAGACAGGGTCTGTACGAGCAGTACTTC. As protein: CASSDPRQGLYEQYF.

The V and J genes are TRBV5-5 and TRBJ2-5, with 8 bases lining up with TRBD2. The better agreement between TRBJ2-1 and the DNA end casts doubt on the J call. Germline lookup yields CDR1 SGHKS and CDR2 YYEKEE (reference sequence). The CDR3 sequence is 18 residues long. The DNA of the CDR3 is TGTGCCAGCAGCCCTCGAACAGGTAGCGGGATTACCTACAATGAGCAGTTCTTC. Translated, it gives CASSPRTGSGITYNEQFF.

V gene TRBV15 combines with J gene TRBJ1-2, with TRBD1 identical over 7 bases. The CDR3 has 15 amino acids. CDR1 and CDR2 (germline): LNHNV, YYDKDF (reference sequence). With V trimmed by 5 bases and J by 4 bases, 10 bases remained unmatched. The CDR3 sequence: CATSGGGTPTYGYTF. The CDR3 DNA sequence: TGTGCCACCAGCGGAGGGGGCACCCCCACCTATGGCTACACCTTC.

The chain links TRBV7-2 to TRBJ1-2; D is unclear. V lost 4 bases, J lost 2 bases, and 17 bases lay in between. The germline CDR1 and CDR2 sequences are SGHTA and FQGNSA. The CDR3 contains 16 residues. As DNA, the CDR3 is TGTGCCAGCAGCTCATCCGTCGCGGTGACAAACTATGGCTACACCTTC. Its translation is CASSSSVAVTNYGYTF. The variable domain in full, with the rest retrieved from reference TRBV7-2 and TRBJ1-2, is GAGVSQSPSNKVTEKGKDVELRCDPISGHTALYWYRQSLGQGLEFLIYFQGNSAPDKSGLPSDRFSAERTGGSVSTLTIQRTQQEDSAVYLCASSSSVAVTNYGYTFGSGTRLTVV.